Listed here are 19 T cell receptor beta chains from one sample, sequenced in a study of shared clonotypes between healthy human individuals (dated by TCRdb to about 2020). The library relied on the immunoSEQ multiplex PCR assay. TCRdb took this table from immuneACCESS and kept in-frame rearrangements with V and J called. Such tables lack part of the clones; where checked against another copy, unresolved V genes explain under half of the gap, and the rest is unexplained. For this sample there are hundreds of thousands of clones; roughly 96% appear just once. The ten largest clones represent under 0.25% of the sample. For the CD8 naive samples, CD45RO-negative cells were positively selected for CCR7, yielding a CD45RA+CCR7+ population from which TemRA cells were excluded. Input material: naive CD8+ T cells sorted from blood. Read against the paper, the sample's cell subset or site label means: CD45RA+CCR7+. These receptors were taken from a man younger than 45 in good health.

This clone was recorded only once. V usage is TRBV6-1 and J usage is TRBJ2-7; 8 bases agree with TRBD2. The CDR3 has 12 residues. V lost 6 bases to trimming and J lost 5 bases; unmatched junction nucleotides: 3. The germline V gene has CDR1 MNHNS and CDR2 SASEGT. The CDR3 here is CASSGRANEQYF. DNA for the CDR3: TGTGCCAGCAGCGGGAGGGCCAACGAGCAGTACTTC.

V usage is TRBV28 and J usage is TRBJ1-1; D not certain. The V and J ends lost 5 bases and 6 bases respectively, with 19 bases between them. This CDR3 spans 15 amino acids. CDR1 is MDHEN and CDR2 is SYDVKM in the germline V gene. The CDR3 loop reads CASSTTRQIIPEAFF. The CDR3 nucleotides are TGTGCCAGCAGTACCACAAGGCAGATAATCCCTGAAGCTTTCTTT.

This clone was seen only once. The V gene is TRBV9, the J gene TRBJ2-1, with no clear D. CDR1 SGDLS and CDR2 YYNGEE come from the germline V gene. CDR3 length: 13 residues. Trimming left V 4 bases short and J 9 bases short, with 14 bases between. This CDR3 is CASSPPLETEQFF. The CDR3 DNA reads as TGTGCCAGCAGCCCCCCCCTGGAGACTGAGCAGTTCTTC.

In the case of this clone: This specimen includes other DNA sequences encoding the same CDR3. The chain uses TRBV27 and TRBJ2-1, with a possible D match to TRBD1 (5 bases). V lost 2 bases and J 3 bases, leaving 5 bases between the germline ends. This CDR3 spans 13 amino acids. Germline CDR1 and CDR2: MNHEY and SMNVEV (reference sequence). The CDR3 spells CASSLRGYNEQFF. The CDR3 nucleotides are TGTGCCAGCAGTTTAAGGGGCTACAATGAGCAGTTCTTC.

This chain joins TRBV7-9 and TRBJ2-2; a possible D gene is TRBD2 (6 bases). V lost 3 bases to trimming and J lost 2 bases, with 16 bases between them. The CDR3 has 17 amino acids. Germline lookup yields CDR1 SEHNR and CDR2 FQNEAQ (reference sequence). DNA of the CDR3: TGTGCCAGCAGCTTGACGTGGAGCGGGCCTAACACCGGGGAGCTGTTTTTT. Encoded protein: CASSLTWSGPNTGELFF.

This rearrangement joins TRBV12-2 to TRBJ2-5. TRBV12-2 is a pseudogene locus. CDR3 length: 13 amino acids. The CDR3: CASRLAWWETQYF. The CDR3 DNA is TGTGCAAGTCGCTTGGCGTGGTGGGAGACCCAGTACTTC.

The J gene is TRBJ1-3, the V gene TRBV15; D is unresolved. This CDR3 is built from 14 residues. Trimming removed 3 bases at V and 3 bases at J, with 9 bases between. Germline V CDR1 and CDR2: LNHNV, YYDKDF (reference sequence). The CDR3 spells CATSSEGFGNTIYF. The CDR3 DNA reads TGTGCCACCAGCAGCGAGGGATTTGGAAACACCATATATTTT.

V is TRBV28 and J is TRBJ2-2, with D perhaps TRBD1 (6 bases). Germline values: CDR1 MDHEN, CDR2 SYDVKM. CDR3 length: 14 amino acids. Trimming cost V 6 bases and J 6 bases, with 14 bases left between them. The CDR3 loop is CASSTHRVPGELFF. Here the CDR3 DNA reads TGTGCCAGCAGCACACACAGGGTTCCCGGGGAGCTGTTTTTT. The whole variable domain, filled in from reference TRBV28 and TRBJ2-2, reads DVKVTQSSRYLVKRTGEKVFLECVQDMDHENMFWYRQDPGLGLRLIYFSYDVKMKEKGDIPEGYSVSREKKERFSLILESASTNQTSMYLCASSTHRVPGELFFGEGSRLTVL.

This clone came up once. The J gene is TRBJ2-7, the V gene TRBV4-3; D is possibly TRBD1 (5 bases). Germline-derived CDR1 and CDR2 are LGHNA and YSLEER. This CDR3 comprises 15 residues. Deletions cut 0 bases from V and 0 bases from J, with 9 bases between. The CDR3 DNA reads TGCGCCAGCAGCCAAGATTGGGGCCGCTCCTACGAGCAGTACTTC. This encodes CASSQDWGRSYEQYF.

The CDR3 region has the DNA TGTGCCAGCTCACCTCTGTGGCCACCGGATGGCTACACCTTC. Protein product: CASSPLWPPDGYTF. The J gene is TRBJ1-2, the V gene TRBV18; D is ambiguous. CDR1 KGHSH and CDR2 LQKENI come from the germline V gene. Deletions cut 3 bases from V and 6 bases from J, with 14 bases between. This CDR3 region has 14 residues. Combining the CDR3 with reference TRBV18 and TRBJ1-2 gives the whole variable domain NAGVMQNPRHLVRRRGQEARLRCSPMKGHSHVYWYRQLPEEGLKFMVYLQKENIIDESGMPKERFSAEFPKEGPSILRIQQVVRGDSAAYFCASSPLWPPDGYTFGSGTRLTVV.

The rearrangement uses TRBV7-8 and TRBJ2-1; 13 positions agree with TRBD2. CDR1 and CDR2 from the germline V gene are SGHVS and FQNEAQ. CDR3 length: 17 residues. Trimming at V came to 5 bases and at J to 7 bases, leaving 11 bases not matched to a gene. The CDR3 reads CASSPRTSGSFGNEQFF. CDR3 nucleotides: TGTGCCAGCAGCCCCAGGACTAGCGGGAGTTTTGGGAATGAGCAGTTCTTC.

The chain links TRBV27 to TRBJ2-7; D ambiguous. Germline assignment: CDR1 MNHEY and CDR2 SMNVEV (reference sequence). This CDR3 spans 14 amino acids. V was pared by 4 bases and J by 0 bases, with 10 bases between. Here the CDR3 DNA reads TGTGCCAGCAGTTATCGCAGTGACTCCTACGAGCAGTACTTC. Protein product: CASSYRSDSYEQYF.

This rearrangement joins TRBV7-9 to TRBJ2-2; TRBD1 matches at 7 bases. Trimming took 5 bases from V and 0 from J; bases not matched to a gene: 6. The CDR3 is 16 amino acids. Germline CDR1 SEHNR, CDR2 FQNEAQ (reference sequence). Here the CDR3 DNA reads TGTGCCAGCAGCCCGCGGCAGGGGGCGAACACCGGGGAGCTGTTTTTT. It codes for CASSPRQGANTGELFF.

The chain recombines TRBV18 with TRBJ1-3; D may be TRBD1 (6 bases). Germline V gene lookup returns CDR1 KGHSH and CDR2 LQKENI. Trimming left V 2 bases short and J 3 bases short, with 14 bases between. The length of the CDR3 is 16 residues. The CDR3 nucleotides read TGTGCCAGCTCACCAGCCGGGACACCACATGGAAACACCATATATTTT. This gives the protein CASSPAGTPHGNTIYF.

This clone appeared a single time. The CDR3 DNA sequence: TGTGCCAGCAGATCCGCCGGGACACTAAGCAATCAGCCCCAGCATTTT. It is translated as CASRSAGTLSNQPQHF. The J gene is TRBJ1-5, the V gene TRBV28, with D tentatively TRBD1 (6 bases). In germline, CDR1 is MDHEN, CDR2 SYDVKM. Trimming removed 6 bases from V and 1 base from J, with 16 bases in between. This CDR3 has 16 residues.

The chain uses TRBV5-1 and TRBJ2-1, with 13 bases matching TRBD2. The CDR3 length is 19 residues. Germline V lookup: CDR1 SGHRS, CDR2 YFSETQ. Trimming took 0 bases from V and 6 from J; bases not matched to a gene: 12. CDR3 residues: CASSLASAPLAGGLNEQFF. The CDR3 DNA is TGCGCCAGCAGCTTGGCCAGCGCCCCACTAGCGGGAGGGCTCAATGAGCAGTTCTTC.

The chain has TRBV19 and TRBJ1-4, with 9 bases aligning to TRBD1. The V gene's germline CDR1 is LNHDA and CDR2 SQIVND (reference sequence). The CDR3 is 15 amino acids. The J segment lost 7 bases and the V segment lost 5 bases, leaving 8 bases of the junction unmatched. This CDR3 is CASSYGTGNGEKLFF. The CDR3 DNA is TGTGCCAGTAGTTACGGGACAGGGAACGGTGAAAAACTGTTTTTT.

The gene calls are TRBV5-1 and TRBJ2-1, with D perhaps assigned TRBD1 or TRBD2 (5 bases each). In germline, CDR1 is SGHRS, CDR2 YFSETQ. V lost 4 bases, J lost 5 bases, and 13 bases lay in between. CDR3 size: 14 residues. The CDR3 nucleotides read TGCGCCAGCAGCACCTATTCGGGACACAATGAGCAGTTCTTC. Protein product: CASSTYSGHNEQFF.

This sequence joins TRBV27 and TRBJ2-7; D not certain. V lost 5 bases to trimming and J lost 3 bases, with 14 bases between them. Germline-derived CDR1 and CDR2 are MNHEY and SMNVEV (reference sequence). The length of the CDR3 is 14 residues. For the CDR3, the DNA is TGTGCCAGCAGTCCCCGCACGAACCTCTACGAGCAGTACTTC. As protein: CASSPRTNLYEQYF.